This T cell receptor (beta chain) was captured in a study of blood T cell repertoires in COVID-19. Turning to the study itself: Samples came from the United States, Italy and Spain, spanning acute and convalescent COVID-19.

V was pared by 3 bases and J by 2 bases, with 12 bases between. Germline CDR1 reads SGDLS; CDR2 reads YYNGEE. The CDR3 is made up of 15 amino acids. Source study methods: Counts of nucleated cells, estimated from reference gene primer amplification, were obtained. The protocol was immunoSEQ multiplex PCR, while the TCRdb copy is restricted to in-frame clones and leaves out a portion. V, J and clone size were drawn from that table, and D and trimming were deduced from the DNA. The repertoire holds about 140,000 clones, 80% to 85% seen once, with 3% to 4.5% in the top ten. The clonotype was recovered from a woman aged 55-70 years with acute or convalescent COVID-19. V and J are TRBV9 and TRBJ1-3, with D maybe TRBD1 (5 bases). The sequenced material came from peripheral blood. This CDR3 is CASSAAAGPGNTIYF. DNA of the CDR3: TGTGCCAGCAGCGCTGCGGCGGGACCTGGAAACACCATATATTTT.